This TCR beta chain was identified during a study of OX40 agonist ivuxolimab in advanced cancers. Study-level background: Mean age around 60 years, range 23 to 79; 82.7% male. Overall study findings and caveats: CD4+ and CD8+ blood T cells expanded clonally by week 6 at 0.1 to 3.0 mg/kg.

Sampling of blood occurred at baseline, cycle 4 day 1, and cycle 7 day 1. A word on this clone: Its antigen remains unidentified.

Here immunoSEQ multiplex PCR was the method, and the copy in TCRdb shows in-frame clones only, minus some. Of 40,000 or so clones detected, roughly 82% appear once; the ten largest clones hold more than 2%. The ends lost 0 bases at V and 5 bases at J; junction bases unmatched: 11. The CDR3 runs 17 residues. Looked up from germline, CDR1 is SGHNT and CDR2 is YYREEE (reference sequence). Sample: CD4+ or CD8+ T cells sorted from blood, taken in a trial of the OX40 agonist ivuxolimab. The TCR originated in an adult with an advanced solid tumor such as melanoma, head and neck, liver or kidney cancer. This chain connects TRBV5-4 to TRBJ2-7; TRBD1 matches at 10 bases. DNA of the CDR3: TGTGCCAGCAGCTTGGGGCCGGGACAGGGGAGGGGGAACGAGCAGTACTTC. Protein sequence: CASSLGPGQGRGNEQYF.